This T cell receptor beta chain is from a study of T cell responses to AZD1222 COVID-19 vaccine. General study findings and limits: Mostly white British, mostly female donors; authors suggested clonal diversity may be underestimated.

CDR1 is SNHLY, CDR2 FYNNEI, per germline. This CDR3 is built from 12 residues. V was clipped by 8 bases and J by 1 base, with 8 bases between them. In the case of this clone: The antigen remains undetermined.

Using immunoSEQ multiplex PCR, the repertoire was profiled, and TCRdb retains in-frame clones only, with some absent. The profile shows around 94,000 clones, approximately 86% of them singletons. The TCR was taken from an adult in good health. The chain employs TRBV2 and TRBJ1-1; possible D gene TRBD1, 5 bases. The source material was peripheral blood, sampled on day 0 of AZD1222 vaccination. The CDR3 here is CASRRENTEAFF. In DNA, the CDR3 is TGTGCCAGCCGCAGGGAGAACACTGAAGCTTTCTTT.